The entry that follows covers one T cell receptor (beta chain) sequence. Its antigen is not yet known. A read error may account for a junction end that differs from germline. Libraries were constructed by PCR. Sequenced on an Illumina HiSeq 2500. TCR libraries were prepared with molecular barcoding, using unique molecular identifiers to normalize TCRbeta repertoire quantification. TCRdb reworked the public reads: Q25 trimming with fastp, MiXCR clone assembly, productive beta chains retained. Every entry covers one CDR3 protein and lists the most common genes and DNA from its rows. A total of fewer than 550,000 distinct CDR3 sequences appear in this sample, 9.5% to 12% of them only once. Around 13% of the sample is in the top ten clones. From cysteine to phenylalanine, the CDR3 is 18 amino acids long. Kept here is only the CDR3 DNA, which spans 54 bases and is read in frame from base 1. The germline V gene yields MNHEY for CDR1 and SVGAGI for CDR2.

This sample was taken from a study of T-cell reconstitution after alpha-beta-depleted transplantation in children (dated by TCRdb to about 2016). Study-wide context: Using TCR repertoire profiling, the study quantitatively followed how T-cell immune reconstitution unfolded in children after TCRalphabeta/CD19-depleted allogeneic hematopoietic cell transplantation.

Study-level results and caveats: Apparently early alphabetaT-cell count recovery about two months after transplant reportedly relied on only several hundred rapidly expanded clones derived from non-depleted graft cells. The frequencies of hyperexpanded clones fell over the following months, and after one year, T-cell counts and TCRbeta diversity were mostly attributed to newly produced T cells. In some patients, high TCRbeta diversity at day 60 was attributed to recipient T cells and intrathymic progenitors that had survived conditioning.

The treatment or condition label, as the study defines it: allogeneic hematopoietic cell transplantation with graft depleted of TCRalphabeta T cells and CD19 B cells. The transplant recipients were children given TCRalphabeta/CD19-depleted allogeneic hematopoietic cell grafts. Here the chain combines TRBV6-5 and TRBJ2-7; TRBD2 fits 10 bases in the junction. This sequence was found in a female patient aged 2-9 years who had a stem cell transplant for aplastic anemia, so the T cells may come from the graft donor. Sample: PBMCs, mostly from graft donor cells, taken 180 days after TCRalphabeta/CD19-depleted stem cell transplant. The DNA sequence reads TGTGCCAGCAGTTACTCCAAAAGCGGGAGGGCCTCGGTAGGAGAGCATTACTTC. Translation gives CASSYSKSGRASVGEHYF.